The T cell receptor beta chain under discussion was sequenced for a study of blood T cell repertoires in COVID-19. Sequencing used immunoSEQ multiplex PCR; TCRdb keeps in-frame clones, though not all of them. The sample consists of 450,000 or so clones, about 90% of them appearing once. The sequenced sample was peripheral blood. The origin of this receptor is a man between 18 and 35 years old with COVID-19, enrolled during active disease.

The CDR3 region is CASSGKIGRGVGTDTQYF. CDR3 in DNA: TGTGCCAGCAGTGGGAAAATCGGCAGGGGAGTGGGCACAGATACGCAGTATTTT. The chain recombines TRBV2 with TRBJ2-3; possibly TRBD1 for D (6 bases). Per the germline V gene, CDR1 is SNHLY and CDR2 is FYNNEI. Between the trimmed V and J ends, which lost 4 bases and 1 base, there was a span of 21 bases. This CDR3 comprises 18 residues.